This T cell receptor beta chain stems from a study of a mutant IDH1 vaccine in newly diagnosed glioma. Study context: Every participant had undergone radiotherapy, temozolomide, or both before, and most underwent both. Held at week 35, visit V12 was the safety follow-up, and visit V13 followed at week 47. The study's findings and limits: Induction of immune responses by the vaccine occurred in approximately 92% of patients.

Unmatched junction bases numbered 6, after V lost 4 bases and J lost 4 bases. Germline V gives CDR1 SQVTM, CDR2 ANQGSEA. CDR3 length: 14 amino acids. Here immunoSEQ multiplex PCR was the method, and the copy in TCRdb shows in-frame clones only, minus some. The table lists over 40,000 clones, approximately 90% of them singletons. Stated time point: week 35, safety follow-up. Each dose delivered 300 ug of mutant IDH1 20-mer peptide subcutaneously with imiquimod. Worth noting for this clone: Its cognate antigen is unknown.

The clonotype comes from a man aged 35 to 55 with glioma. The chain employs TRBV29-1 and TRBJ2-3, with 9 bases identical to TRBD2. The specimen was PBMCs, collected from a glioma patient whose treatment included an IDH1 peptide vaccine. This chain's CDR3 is CSVGAGGNSDTQYF. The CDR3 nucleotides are TGCAGCGTTGGAGCGGGAGGAAATTCAGATACGCAGTATTTT.